The rows below give T cell receptor beta chains drawn from one sample of a study of T cell responses to AZD1222 COVID-19 vaccine. Data came from immunoSEQ multiplex PCR; TCRdb stores just in-frame clones and leaves some out. This sample has about 110,000 clones, with roughly 90% found just once. The sequences come from peripheral blood, collected on day 0 of AZD1222 vaccination. The receptors were gathered from an adult in good health. The conserved cysteine and the conserved F or W are not part of the CDR3 here. Each record gives: clone size, V gene, J gene, CDR3 protein. Size is stated for part of the rows, as once, few or many counts, or as a class when the clone is expanded.

NA	TRBV3-1/TRBV3-2	TRBJ1-5	ASSLTDSNQPQH
NA	TRBV12-3/TRBV12-4	TRBJ2-1	ASRVGNNEQF
NA	TRBV5-1	TRBJ1-1	ASSLTGGVTEAF
once	TRBV28	TRBJ1-1	ASTPSRGVNTEAF
NA	TRBV4-3	TRBJ2-7	ASSPQAGGPREQY
NA	TRBV6-5	TRBJ1-6	ASKAQGATPLH
NA	TRBV18	TRBJ1-5	ASSLTEYQPQH
NA	TRBV28	TRBJ1-2	ASSSTPPDTKRSGYT
NA	TRBV5-1	TRBJ2-3	ASSLAELAGEGGTDTQY
NA	TRBV28	TRBJ1-1	ASSFYRVRSTEAF
once	TRBV28	TRBJ2-7	ASSLRDRVYEQY
NA	TRBV29-1	TRBJ2-7	SAKVGTGAYEQY
NA	TRBV28	TRBJ2-1	ASRSLAGGPFGNEQF
NA	TRBV5-5	TRBJ1-1	ASSQGLLNTEAF
NA	TRBV6-2/TRBV6-3	TRBJ2-3	ASSGILWATSSTDTQY
NA	TRBV12-3/TRBV12-4	TRBJ1-5	ASSPSEGAQH
NA	TRBV4-3	TRBJ1-5	ASSQDPGHNQPQH
NA	TRBV10-3	TRBJ1-2	AISYEANYGYT
NA	TRBV2	TRBJ1-6	ASTSGRSPLH
NA	TRBV3-1/TRBV3-2	TRBJ1-6	ASRGGTGSLGISPLH
NA	TRBV12-5	TRBJ1-5	ASGLDSNQPQH
NA	TRBV7-3	TRBJ1-2	ASSLTRLGNYGYT
NA	TRBV7-6	TRBJ2-7	ASSLVAGLGEQY
NA	TRBV6-5	TRBJ1-4	ASGQGGLF
NA	TRBV9	TRBJ2-2	ASSPSGSGTGELF
NA	TRBV7-2	TRBJ2-2	ASSSPVTSANTGELF
once	TRBV28	TRBJ1-6	ASSGVIGGTLSSPLH
NA	TRBV28	TRBJ1-5	ASSYPAREKPQH
NA	TRBV7-2	TRBJ1-6	ASSSRQGGNSPLH
NA	TRBV19	TRBJ1-2	ASSKHLNYGYT
NA	TRBV28	TRBJ1-2	ASSADSTFNGYT
NA	TRBV6-2/TRBV6-3	TRBJ2-3	ASSYFPGTATDTQY
NA	TRBV2	TRBJ1-2	AGGSNYGYT
NA	TRBV7-2	TRBJ1-1	ASSLGPREAF
NA	TRBV6-2/TRBV6-3	TRBJ2-7	ASSYFGGQGSNEQY
once	TRBV28	TRBJ2-7	ASSHTLFDRDSYEQY
NA	TRBV10-1	TRBJ2-5	ASTPRGMEQTQY
NA	TRBV5-1	TRBJ2-1	ASSLAADSYNEQF
NA	TRBV27	TRBJ2-1	AQRGNEQF
NA	TRBV4-2	TRBJ1-2	ASSQEYRTGGMDYGYT
NA	TRBV27	TRBJ1-4	ASSLLVGEKLF
NA	TRBV4-2	TRBJ1-5	ASSQVSSGQPQH
NA	TRBV7-2	TRBJ2-1	ASSPGTSGPYNEQF
once	TRBV21-1	TRBJ2-6	ASSARGGRQGILSGANVLT
NA	TRBV7-3	TRBJ2-5	ASSSQGGSETQY
once	TRBV4-1	TRBJ1-2	ASSQDSRDRGGYGYT
NA	TRBV7-2	TRBJ1-1	ASSPIGGHQMNTEAF
NA	TRBV6-5	TRBJ2-5	ASRALETQY
NA	TRBV30	TRBJ2-3	AWSGTRTSGSTDTQY
NA	TRBV11-2	TRBJ2-2	ASSFTGRNTGELF
NA	TRBV5-1	TRBJ2-3	ASSLSPADTQY
NA	TRBV11-3	TRBJ2-2	ASSSPWGPQNTGELF
NA	TRBV30	TRBJ1-5	AWSTQRDQPQH
NA	TRBV14	TRBJ2-7	ASSRSGPWGYEQY